This T cell receptor (beta chain) originates from a study of CD8 T cells in ankylosing spondylitis. General observations from the study: A motif in TCR beta, a set of under 10 highly homologous variants, appeared characteristic of ankylosing spondylitis blood.

TCRdb processed the 5' RACE reads anew with MiXCR; each CDR3 protein has one entry. The sample includes approximately 550,000 distinct CDR3 sequences, 10% to 15% seen only once; the top ten take 6.5% to 7%. The germline V gene encodes CDR1 DFQATT and CDR2 SNEGSKA (reference sequence). V gave up 5 bases and J gave up 5 bases; unmatched junction bases: 11. The CDR3 has 14 residues. The table lists this clonotype with a few counts. What it binds is not known. Specimen: blood, either unsorted or a sorted T cell fraction (not recorded which). The TCR comes from a male donor with ankylosing spondylitis. The rearrangement joins TRBV20-1 to TRBJ2-5; 7 bases align to TRBD2. CDR3 coding DNA: TGCAGTGCTTCACCTAGCGGCCGGGGGGAGACCCAGTACTTC. Protein: CSASPSGRGETQYF.